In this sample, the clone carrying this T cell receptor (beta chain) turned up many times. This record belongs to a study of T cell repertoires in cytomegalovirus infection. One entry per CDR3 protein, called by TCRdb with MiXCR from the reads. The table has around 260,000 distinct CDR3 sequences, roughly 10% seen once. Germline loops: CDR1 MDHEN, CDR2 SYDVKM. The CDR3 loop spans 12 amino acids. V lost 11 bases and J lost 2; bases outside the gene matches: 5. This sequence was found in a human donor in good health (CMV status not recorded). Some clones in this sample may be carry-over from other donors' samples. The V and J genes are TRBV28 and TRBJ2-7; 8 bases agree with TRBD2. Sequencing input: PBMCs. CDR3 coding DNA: TGTGCCTCGGGGGGGCCCCCCTACGAGCAGTACTTC. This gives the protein CASGGPPYEQYF.